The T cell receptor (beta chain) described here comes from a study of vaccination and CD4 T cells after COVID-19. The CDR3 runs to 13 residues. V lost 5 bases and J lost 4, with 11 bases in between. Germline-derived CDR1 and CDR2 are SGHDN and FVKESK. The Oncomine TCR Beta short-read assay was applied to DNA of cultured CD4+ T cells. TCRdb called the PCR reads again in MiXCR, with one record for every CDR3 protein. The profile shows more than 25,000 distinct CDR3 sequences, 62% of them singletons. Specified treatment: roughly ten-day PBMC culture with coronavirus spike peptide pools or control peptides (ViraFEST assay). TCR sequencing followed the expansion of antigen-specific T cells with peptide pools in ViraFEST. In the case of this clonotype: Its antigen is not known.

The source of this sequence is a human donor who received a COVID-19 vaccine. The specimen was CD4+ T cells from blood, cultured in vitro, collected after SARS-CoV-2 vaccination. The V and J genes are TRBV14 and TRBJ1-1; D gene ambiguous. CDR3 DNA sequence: TGTGCCAGCAGCAAAACATACGGCACTGAAGCTTTCTTT. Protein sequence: CASSKTYGTEAFF.